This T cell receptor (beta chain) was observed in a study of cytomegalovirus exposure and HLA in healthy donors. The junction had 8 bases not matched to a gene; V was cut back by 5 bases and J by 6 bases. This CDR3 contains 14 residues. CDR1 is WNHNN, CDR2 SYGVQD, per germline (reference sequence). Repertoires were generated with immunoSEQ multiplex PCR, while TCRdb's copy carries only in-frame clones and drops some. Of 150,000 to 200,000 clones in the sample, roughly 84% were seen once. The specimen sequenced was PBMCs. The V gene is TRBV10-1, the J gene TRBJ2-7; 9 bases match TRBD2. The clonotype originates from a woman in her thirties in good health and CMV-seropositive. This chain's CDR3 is CASSRLAGSGEQYF. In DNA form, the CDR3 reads TGCGCCAGCAGTCGGCTAGCGGGAAGTGGCGAGCAGTACTTC.